Following are 6 T cell receptor beta chains from one sample sequenced in a study of cytomegalovirus exposure and HLA in healthy donors. Here immunoSEQ multiplex PCR was the method, and the copy in TCRdb shows in-frame clones only, minus some. The repertoire holds about 43,000 clones, with roughly nine tenths as singletons. Material for sequencing was PBMCs. The receptors come from a young man in good health and CMV-seronegative.

This clone was observed a few times. J is TRBJ2-7 and V is TRBV7-2; perhaps TRBD1 as D (5 bases). Germline V gene sequence: CDR1 SGHTA, CDR2 FQGNSA. The CDR3 length is 14 residues. V lost 1 base and J lost 5, with 12 bases in between. In DNA form, the CDR3 reads TGTGCCAGCAGCTTAGTATCAGGGTCAGACGAGCAGTACTTC. Translating it yields CASSLVSGSDEQYF.

The chain joins TRBV11-1 to TRBJ2-1, with 7 bases fitting TRBD2. The length of the CDR3 is 17 residues. V was pared by 5 bases and J by 0 bases, with 10 bases of the junction left unmatched. Germline V lookup: CDR1 SGHAT, CDR2 FQDESV (reference sequence). CDR3 in amino acids: CASSLMSRGVSYNEQFF. The CDR3 coding sequence is TGTGCCAGCAGCCTCATGTCCCGGGGGGTCTCCTACAATGAGCAGTTCTTC.

The chain uses TRBV7-8 and TRBJ1-1, with 7 bases fitting TRBD1. Per germline, CDR1 SGHVS and CDR2 FQNEAQ. This CDR3 is 20 amino acids long. The ends lost 5 bases at V and 1 base at J; junction bases unmatched: 22. The CDR3: CASSIRSRRDRYETNTEAFF. CDR3 nucleotides: TGTGCCAGCAGCATCCGATCCCGCCGGGACAGATATGAAACGAACACTGAAGCTTTCTTT.

The chain combines TRBV5-1 with TRBJ1-3; no firm D call. The V gene lost 4 bases and the J gene lost 0 bases, with 11 bases spanning the gap. The CDR3 extends over 15 amino acids. From germline, CDR1 is SGHRS and CDR2 YFSETQ. CDR3 loop: CASSAYLSSGNTIYF. The CDR3 DNA is TGCGCCAGCAGCGCTTACTTGAGCTCTGGAAACACCATATATTTT.

This clone came up a few times. This chain uses TRBV29-1 with TRBJ1-2; D ambiguous. Trimming cost V 3 bases and J 8 bases, with 13 bases left between them. The CDR3 is 12 residues long. Germline CDR1 and CDR2: SQVTM and ANQGSEA. The CDR3 reads CSVEGSGWGYTF. For the CDR3, the DNA is TGCAGCGTTGAGGGGAGCGGTTGGGGCTACACCTTC.

This sequence joins TRBV29-1 and TRBJ1-2; D perhaps matches TRBD1 (5 bases). V lost 6 bases and J lost 1, with 12 bases in between. The CDR3 extends over 13 amino acids. From germline, CDR1 is SQVTM and CDR2 ANQGSEA. CDR3 loop: CSVGDLGNYGYTF. CDR3 nucleotides: TGCAGCGTAGGGGATCTTGGTAACTATGGCTACACCTTC.